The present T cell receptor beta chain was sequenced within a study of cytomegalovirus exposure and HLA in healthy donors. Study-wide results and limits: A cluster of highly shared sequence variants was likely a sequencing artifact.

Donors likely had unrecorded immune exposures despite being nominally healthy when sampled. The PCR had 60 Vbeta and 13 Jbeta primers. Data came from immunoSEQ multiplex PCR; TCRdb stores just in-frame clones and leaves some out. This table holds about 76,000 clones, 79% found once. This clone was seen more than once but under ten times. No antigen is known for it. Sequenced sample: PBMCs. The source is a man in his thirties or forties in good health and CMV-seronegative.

The CDR3 sequence: CASTENSGGGEQYF. The CDR3 DNA sequence: TGTGCCAGCACCGAAAACAGTGGGGGAGGTGAGCAGTACTTC. The rearrangement links TRBV6-1 to TRBJ2-7; D is possibly TRBD2 (6 bases). Trimming pared 7 bases from V and 7 bases from J, leaving 20 bases between. Germline lookup yields CDR1 MNHNS and CDR2 SASEGT. The CDR3 loop spans 14 amino acids.